This T cell receptor beta chain was retrieved from a study of shared clonotypes between healthy human individuals. Assay execution proceeded at the deep level. The unsorted PBMC sample used ten immunoSEQ deep assay plates. Here immunoSEQ multiplex PCR was the method, and the copy in TCRdb shows in-frame clones only, minus some. Among about 490,000 clones listed, 76% were seen once. Unsorted material relied on approximately 89 million PBMCs as the source of genomic DNA. General study points: The low donor count limited represented genetic and exposure-history diversity.

About this clone: Its antigen is still unknown. Sequence at one end of the junction differs from germline and may be a read error.

Germline values: CDR1 SGHAT, CDR2 FQNNGV. The CDR3 extends over 15 amino acids. The specimen was PBMCs. The chain recombines TRBV11-2 with TRBJ1-1; no clear D. The TCR was taken from a woman between 40 and 50 years old in good health. Some clones in this sample may be carry-over from other donors' samples. In nucleotides, the CDR3 is TGTGCCAGCAGTTTAGGTGGGAGGATTAACACTGAAGCTTTCTTT. Amino acids: CASSLGGRINTEAFF.